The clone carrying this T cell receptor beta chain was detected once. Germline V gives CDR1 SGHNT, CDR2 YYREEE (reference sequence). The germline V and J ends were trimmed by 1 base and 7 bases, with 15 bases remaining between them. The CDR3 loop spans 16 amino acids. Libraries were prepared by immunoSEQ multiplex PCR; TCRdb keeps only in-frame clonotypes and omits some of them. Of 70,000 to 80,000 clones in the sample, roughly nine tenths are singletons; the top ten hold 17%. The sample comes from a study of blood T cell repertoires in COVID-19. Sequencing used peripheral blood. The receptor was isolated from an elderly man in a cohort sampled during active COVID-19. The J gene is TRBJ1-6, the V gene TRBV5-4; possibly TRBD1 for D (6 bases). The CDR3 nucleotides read TGTGCCAGCAGCTTGTGGGGGGGCGATGCGAATTCACCCCTCCACTTT. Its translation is CASSLWGGDANSPLHF.